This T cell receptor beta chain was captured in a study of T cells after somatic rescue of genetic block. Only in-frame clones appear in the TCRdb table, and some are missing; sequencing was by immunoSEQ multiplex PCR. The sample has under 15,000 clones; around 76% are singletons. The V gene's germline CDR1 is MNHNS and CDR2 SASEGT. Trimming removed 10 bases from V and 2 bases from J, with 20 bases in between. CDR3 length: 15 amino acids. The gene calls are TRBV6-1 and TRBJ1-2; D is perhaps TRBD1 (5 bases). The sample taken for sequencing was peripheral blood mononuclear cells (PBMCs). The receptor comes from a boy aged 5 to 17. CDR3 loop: CAIRRRGGVNYGYTF. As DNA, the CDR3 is TGTGCCATTCGGAGGCGGGGAGGGGTGAACTATGGCTACACCTTC.